This is a list of T cell receptor beta chains from one sample in a study of cytomegalovirus exposure and HLA in healthy donors. The repertoire was sequenced with immunoSEQ multiplex PCR; TCRdb's copy has only in-frame clones and lacks some. The sample shows some 180,000 clones, roughly 80% of them seen only once. Sequenced material: PBMCs. These receptors were obtained from a woman aged 18 to 35 in good health and CMV-seronegative. Both conserved end residues are part of each CDR3. The D gene is left open where the match is weak. Clone size is not always given. Where it is, it says once, few, many or a class for expanded clones.

clone_size: NA
cdr3_length: 14
d_call: NA
v_call: TRBV6-1
j_call: TRBJ2-7
cdr3_aa: CASSESGRAYEQYF
cdr3_nt: TGTGCCAGCAGTGAAAGTGGCAGGGCCTACGAGCAGTACTTC

clone_size: few
cdr3_length: 12
d_call: TRBD1
v_call: TRBV6-5
j_call: TRBJ1-2
cdr3_aa: CAISPSGGGYTF
cdr3_nt: TGTGCCATCTCACCCTCAGGGGGTGGCTACACCTTC

clone_size: NA
cdr3_length: 14
d_call: TRBD1
v_call: TRBV29-1
j_call: TRBJ2-1
cdr3_aa: CSVRGQGSYNEQFF
cdr3_nt: TGCAGCGTCCGGGGACAGGGGTCCTACAATGAGCAGTTCTTC

clone_size: once
cdr3_length: 14
d_call: TRBD1
v_call: TRBV19
j_call: TRBJ1-2
cdr3_aa: CASSNSDRGYGYTF
cdr3_nt: TGTGCCAGTAGTAACTCGGACAGGGGGTATGGCTACACCTTC

clone_size: NA
cdr3_length: 15
d_call: TRBD2
v_call: TRBV29-1
j_call: TRBJ2-1
cdr3_aa: CSATFGLERVNEQFF
cdr3_nt: TGCAGCGCTACTTTCGGACTAGAGAGGGTCAATGAGCAGTTCTTC

clone_size: NA
cdr3_length: 17
d_call: NA
v_call: TRBV11-2
j_call: TRBJ1-2
cdr3_aa: CASSLGRRPNSSYGYTF
cdr3_nt: TGTGCCAGCAGCTTAGGCAGGCGACCAAACTCGAGCTATGGCTACACCTTC

clone_size: few
cdr3_length: 15
d_call: NA
v_call: TRBV6-5
j_call: TRBJ1-2
cdr3_aa: CASSYSAGHDYGYTF
cdr3_nt: TGTGCCAGCAGTTACTCTGCAGGACACGACTATGGCTACACCTTC

clone_size: NA
cdr3_length: 19
d_call: NA
v_call: TRBV11-3
j_call: TRBJ1-2
cdr3_aa: CASSLPRKGGAVPSYGYTF
cdr3_nt: TGTGCCAGCAGCTTACCCAGAAAGGGGGGGGCAGTACCCTCCTATGGCTACACCTTC

clone_size: NA
cdr3_length: 13
d_call: NA
v_call: TRBV7-2
j_call: TRBJ1-2
cdr3_aa: CASSPQGSYGYTF
cdr3_nt: TGTGCCAGCAGCCCACAGGGTTCCTATGGCTACACCTTC

clone_size: NA
cdr3_length: 13
d_call: NA
v_call: TRBV10-2
j_call: TRBJ2-1
cdr3_aa: CASFAGDYNEQFF
cdr3_nt: TGCGCCAGCTTTGCGGGTGACTACAATGAGCAGTTCTTC

clone_size: NA
cdr3_length: 14
d_call: TRBD1
v_call: TRBV4-1
j_call: TRBJ1-6
cdr3_aa: CASSQDRGQDFLHF
cdr3_nt: TGCGCCAGCAGCCAAGATAGAGGACAGGACTTCCTCCACTTT

clone_size: NA
cdr3_length: 12
d_call: NA
v_call: TRBV29-1
j_call: TRBJ1-4
cdr3_aa: CSVGGRDEKLFF
cdr3_nt: TGCAGCGTCGGGGGGAGAGATGAAAAACTGTTTTTT

clone_size: NA
cdr3_length: 15
d_call: TRBD1
v_call: TRBV19
j_call: TRBJ2-7
cdr3_aa: CASSLGTAARGEQYF
cdr3_nt: TGTGCCAGTAGCCTCGGGACAGCAGCTCGTGGCGAGCAGTACTTC

clone_size: NA
cdr3_length: 17
d_call: NA
v_call: TRBV27
j_call: TRBJ2-1
cdr3_aa: CASSPLDRTNSYNEQFF
cdr3_nt: TGTGCCAGCAGCCCCTTGGACAGGACTAACTCCTACAATGAGCAGTTCTTC

clone_size: NA
cdr3_length: 13
d_call: NA
v_call: TRBV27
j_call: TRBJ1-1
cdr3_aa: CASRLAAKYEAFF
cdr3_nt: TGTGCCAGCAGGCTAGCGGCTAAATACGAAGCTTTCTTT

clone_size: NA
cdr3_length: 16
d_call: TRBD2
v_call: TRBV11-2
j_call: TRBJ2-2
cdr3_aa: CASSLGGRAGTGELFF
cdr3_nt: TGTGCCAGCAGCTTAGGCGGGAGGGCCGGGACCGGGGAGCTGTTTTTT

clone_size: NA
cdr3_length: 14
d_call: TRBD1
v_call: TRBV30
j_call: TRBJ1-3
cdr3_aa: CAWSVQGAGNTIYF
cdr3_nt: TGTGCCTGGAGTGTACAGGGGGCTGGAAACACCATATATTTT

clone_size: few
cdr3_length: 15
d_call: NA
v_call: TRBV19
j_call: TRBJ1-5
cdr3_aa: CASSIGDWSNQPQHF
cdr3_nt: TGTGCCAGTAGTATAGGCGACTGGAGCAATCAGCCCCAGCATTTT

clone_size: NA
cdr3_length: 17
d_call: TRBD2
v_call: TRBV7-8
j_call: TRBJ2-5
cdr3_aa: CASTSALAGGGRETQYF
cdr3_nt: TGTGCCAGCACCTCCGCACTAGCGGGAGGTGGTCGAGAGACCCAGTACTTC

clone_size: NA
cdr3_length: 18
d_call: TRBD1
v_call: TRBV12-5
j_call: TRBJ1-5
cdr3_aa: CASGEVPGQLISNQPQHF
cdr3_nt: TGTGCTAGTGGCGAAGTACCGGGACAGCTTATAAGCAATCAGCCCCAGCATTTT

clone_size: NA
cdr3_length: 13
d_call: NA
v_call: TRBV5-4
j_call: TRBJ1-6
cdr3_aa: CASSLAGVPGLHF
cdr3_nt: TGTGCCAGCAGCTTGGCCGGGGTTCCCGGCCTCCACTTT

clone_size: NA
cdr3_length: 16
d_call: TRBD1
v_call: TRBV27
j_call: TRBJ1-2
cdr3_aa: CASSLAQGASNYGYTF
cdr3_nt: TGTGCCAGCAGTTTGGCCCAGGGGGCGTCGAACTATGGCTACACCTTC

clone_size: NA
cdr3_length: 18
d_call: TRBD1
v_call: TRBV28
j_call: TRBJ1-2
cdr3_aa: CASSKVARGQGGVYGYTF
cdr3_nt: TGTGCCAGCAGCAAAGTTGCCCGGGGACAGGGAGGGGTTTATGGCTACACCTTC

clone_size: NA
cdr3_length: 15
d_call: NA
v_call: TRBV30
j_call: TRBJ1-3
cdr3_aa: CAWSLQGSAGNTIYF
cdr3_nt: TGTGCCTGGAGTCTCCAGGGGTCGGCCGGAAACACCATATATTTT

clone_size: NA
cdr3_length: 13
d_call: NA
v_call: TRBV6-6
j_call: TRBJ1-4
cdr3_aa: CASSRDYNEKLFF
cdr3_nt: TGTGCCAGCAGCCGGGACTACAATGAAAAACTGTTTTTT